The rows below give T cell receptor beta chains drawn from one sample of a study of blood T cell repertoires in COVID-19. The data were produced by immunoSEQ multiplex PCR, yet TCRdb's version contains in-frame clones alone and is incomplete. The data hold 250,000 to 350,000 clones, with 89% observed a single time. The sequenced sample consisted of PBMCs or T cells enriched from blood (not recorded which). The origin of the receptors is a woman aged 45-60 years who had been exposed to COVID-19. Each CDR3 is given with its conserved first and last residue. D genes are given only for firm matches. Rows give clone size only sometimes, using once, few, many, or a class for an expanded clone.

v_call: TRBV10-3
d_call: TRBD2
clone_size: -
j_call: TRBJ2-3
cdr3_aa: CAISLGTSGGASTDTQYF
cdr3_nt: TGTGCCATCAGTCTCGGGACTAGCGGGGGTGCCAGCACAGATACGCAGTATTTT

v_call: TRBV9
d_call: TRBD2
clone_size: -
j_call: TRBJ2-5
cdr3_aa: CASSGGLAGASGTQYF
cdr3_nt: TGTGCCAGCAGCGGGGGACTAGCGGGGGCGTCGGGGACCCAGTACTTC

v_call: TRBV30
d_call: TRBD1
clone_size: -
j_call: TRBJ2-7
cdr3_aa: CAWSTGQVNYEQYF
cdr3_nt: TGTGCCTGGAGTACGGGACAGGTTAACTACGAGCAGTACTTC

v_call: TRBV5-1
d_call: -
clone_size: -
j_call: TRBJ1-4
cdr3_aa: CASSIGDANEKLFF
cdr3_nt: TGCGCCAGCAGCATAGGGGATGCTAATGAAAAACTGTTTTTT

v_call: TRBV28
d_call: TRBD2
clone_size: -
j_call: TRBJ2-3
cdr3_aa: CASSPLLAGGTDTQYF
cdr3_nt: TGTGCCAGCAGTCCCCTTCTAGCGGGGGGCACAGATACGCAGTATTTT

v_call: TRBV19
d_call: TRBD1
clone_size: -
j_call: TRBJ1-2
cdr3_aa: CASRRVTGPTNYGYTF
cdr3_nt: TGTGCCAGTAGACGAGTGACAGGGCCCACCAACTATGGCTACACCTTC

v_call: TRBV19
d_call: -
clone_size: -
j_call: TRBJ2-7
cdr3_aa: CASSMSLRGYEQYF
cdr3_nt: TGTGCCAGTAGTATGAGTCTCCGGGGTTACGAGCAGTACTTC

v_call: TRBV11-2
d_call: -
clone_size: -
j_call: TRBJ1-6
cdr3_aa: CASSLMIGQNNSPLHF
cdr3_nt: TGTGCCAGCAGCTTGATGATCGGACAGAATAATTCACCCCTCCACTTT

v_call: TRBV5-1
d_call: TRBD1
clone_size: -
j_call: TRBJ2-1
cdr3_aa: CASRYSGTGGDEQFF
cdr3_nt: TGCGCCAGCAGGTATTCCGGGACAGGGGGAGATGAGCAGTTCTTC

v_call: TRBV28
d_call: -
clone_size: -
j_call: TRBJ1-2
cdr3_aa: CASTLGGSYGYTF
cdr3_nt: TGTGCCAGCACCTTGGGGGGTAGCTATGGCTACACCTTC

v_call: TRBV3-1/TRBV3-2
d_call: -
clone_size: -
j_call: TRBJ2-5
cdr3_aa: CASRPTGRQETQYF
cdr3_nt: TGTGCCAGCAGACCTACAGGGCGCCAAGAGACCCAGTACTTC

v_call: TRBV6-5
d_call: -
clone_size: -
j_call: TRBJ1-4
cdr3_aa: CASKPGKEKLFF
cdr3_nt: TGTGCCAGCAAGCCAGGGAAAGAAAAACTGTTTTTT

v_call: TRBV4-1
d_call: TRBD1
clone_size: -
j_call: TRBJ1-2
cdr3_aa: CASSRDSPDDYGYTF
cdr3_nt: TGCGCCAGCAGCCGGGACAGCCCCGATGACTATGGCTACACCTTC

v_call: TRBV6-5
d_call: TRBD1
clone_size: -
j_call: TRBJ1-5
cdr3_aa: CASRLQGGQPQHF
cdr3_nt: TGTGCCAGCAGACTACAGGGGGGTCAGCCCCAGCATTTT

v_call: TRBV7-9
d_call: -
clone_size: -
j_call: TRBJ1-3
cdr3_aa: CASSLLSGNTIYF
cdr3_nt: TGTGCCAGCAGCTTACTCTCTGGAAACACCATATATTTT

v_call: TRBV5-1
d_call: TRBD1
clone_size: -
j_call: TRBJ2-2
cdr3_aa: CASSDRTGDTGELFF
cdr3_nt: TGCGCCAGCAGCGATAGGACAGGGGACACCGGGGAGCTGTTTTTT

v_call: TRBV2
d_call: -
clone_size: -
j_call: TRBJ2-7
cdr3_aa: CASSRDTFGEQYF
cdr3_nt: TGTGCCAGCAGTCGGGACACCTTCGGAGAGCAGTACTTC

v_call: TRBV19
d_call: TRBD1
clone_size: once
j_call: TRBJ1-6
cdr3_aa: CASSISDRTNSPLHF
cdr3_nt: TGTGCCAGTAGCATCTCGGACAGGACTAATTCACCCCTCCACTTT

v_call: TRBV4-1
d_call: -
clone_size: -
j_call: TRBJ1-2
cdr3_aa: CASSPAILWSDGYTF
cdr3_nt: TGCGCCAGCAGCCCAGCGATCCTCTGGTCCGATGGCTACACCTTC

v_call: TRBV6-1
d_call: TRBD1
clone_size: -
j_call: TRBJ1-4
cdr3_aa: CASSEIDSDWTGAGEKLFF
cdr3_nt: TGTGCCAGCAGTGAGATAGATTCCGACTGGACAGGGGCCGGGGAAAAACTGTTTTTT

v_call: TRBV29-1
d_call: TRBD1
clone_size: -
j_call: TRBJ1-5
cdr3_aa: CSVVEDRVSNQPQHF
cdr3_nt: TGCAGCGTTGTGGAGGACAGGGTCAGCAATCAGCCCCAGCATTTT

v_call: TRBV9
d_call: TRBD1
clone_size: -
j_call: TRBJ2-7
cdr3_aa: CASSSGTGTYEQYF
cdr3_nt: TGTGCCAGCAGCTCCGGGACAGGGACCTACGAGCAGTACTTC

v_call: TRBV28
d_call: -
clone_size: few
j_call: TRBJ2-2
cdr3_aa: CASSLTYTGELFF
cdr3_nt: TGTGCCAGCAGTTTAACATACACCGGGGAGCTGTTTTTT

v_call: TRBV7-9
d_call: -
clone_size: once
j_call: TRBJ1-4
cdr3_aa: CASSLDAANEKLFF
cdr3_nt: TGTGCCAGCAGCTTAGACGCGGCTAATGAAAAACTGTTTTTT

v_call: TRBV4-2
d_call: TRBD1
clone_size: -
j_call: TRBJ2-2
cdr3_aa: CASSQERTGPGELFF
cdr3_nt: TGTGCCAGCAGCCAAGAAAGGACAGGGCCCGGGGAGCTGTTTTTT

v_call: TRBV15
d_call: -
clone_size: -
j_call: TRBJ1-5
cdr3_aa: CATSRDISRGSNQPQHF
cdr3_nt: TGTGCCACCAGCAGAGATATCTCCAGGGGAAGCAATCAGCCCCAGCATTTT

v_call: TRBV7-8
d_call: -
clone_size: -
j_call: TRBJ2-7
cdr3_aa: CASSSTFVEYEQYF
cdr3_nt: TGTGCCAGCAGCTCCACTTTCGTAGAGTACGAGCAGTACTTC

v_call: TRBV2
d_call: TRBD1
clone_size: -
j_call: TRBJ1-1
cdr3_aa: CASRTGQGGRMNTEAFF
cdr3_nt: TGTGCCAGCAGAACGGGACAGGGGGGGAGAATGAACACTGAAGCTTTCTTT

v_call: TRBV4-2
d_call: TRBD1
clone_size: -
j_call: TRBJ1-4
cdr3_aa: CASSHPLGQTSSTNEKLFF
cdr3_nt: TGTGCCAGCAGCCATCCCCTGGGACAGACCTCCTCAACTAATGAAAAACTGTTTTTT

v_call: TRBV5-5
d_call: TRBD1
clone_size: once
j_call: TRBJ2-1
cdr3_aa: CASSRDRQSILVNEQFF
cdr3_nt: TGTGCCAGCAGCCGGGACAGGCAATCGATTTTGGTAAATGAGCAGTTCTTC

v_call: TRBV27
d_call: TRBD1
clone_size: -
j_call: TRBJ1-2
cdr3_aa: CASSLSAQGGIYGYTF
cdr3_nt: TGTGCCAGCAGTTTATCGGCTCAAGGGGGCATCTATGGCTACACCTTC